This TCR beta chain was observed in a study of regulatory T cells in long-lasting Graves disease. Findings and caveats of the study: Patients with persistent disease showed a bias toward TRBV28, TRBJ1-2 and TRBJ2-5. Patients with persistent Graves' had lower TCR diversity than newly diagnosed patients.

Investigators prepared the TCR beta libraries by applying iRepertoire HTBI primers and Arm-PCR of CDR3 regions. TCRdb recomputed calls from the multiplex PCR reads with MiXCR, one row per CDR3 protein. Of about 430,000 distinct CDR3 sequences in the sample, approximately 22% were seen once. This clonotype was counted at least ten times. The antigen is not known. Time point denoted: persistent/refractory GD, antithyroid drugs over 5 years with positive TRAb. With RNA extracted from PBMCs as input, the TCR library was made. A volume of around 9.9 milliliters of peripheral blood was collected in EDTA tubes. Trimming removed 5 bases from V and 6 bases from J; junction bases left unmatched: 6. The CDR3 is 13 amino acids. The germline gives CDR1 MNHEY, CDR2 SVGEGT.

This receptor was taken from a female donor with Graves disease. V gene TRBV6-2 or TRBV6-3 combines with J gene TRBJ1-2; 7 positions match TRBD1. The sequences come from peripheral blood mononuclear cells (PBMCs), collected when the disease was refractory, from a patient treated with antithyroid drugs. This CDR3 is CASSARQGDGYTF. The CDR3 DNA reads as TGTGCCAGCAGTGCACGACAGGGCGATGGCTACACCTTC.